This T cell receptor beta chain is drawn from a study of shared clonotypes between healthy human individuals. Study-level findings and limits: Naive subsets generally had larger estimated richness than memory subsets. A few donors had roughly 5% of their naive CD4 clonotypes in common. The donor pool, a small one, limited the genetic and exposure-history diversity represented. It was expected that sequencing depth would affect clonotype sharing among donors.

Naive-designated CD8 cells lacked CD45RO, were positively enriched for CCR7, and omitted terminally differentiated effector memory CD45RA+ cells. Concerning this clone itself: Its specificity is not known.

Data came from immunoSEQ multiplex PCR; TCRdb stores just in-frame clones and leaves some out. The sample gives hundreds of thousands of clones, about 95% of which show up once; over 0.1% is in the top ten. The CDR3 totals 14 residues. Germline values: CDR1 SGDLS, CDR2 YYNGEE. V lost 0 bases to trimming and J lost 5 bases, with 12 bases between them. This sequence was found in a woman in her twenties or thirties in good health. Material for sequencing was naive CD8+ T cells sorted from blood. The rearrangement joins TRBV9 to TRBJ2-7, with D possibly matching TRBD2 (5 bases). In nucleotides, the CDR3 is TGTGCCAGCAGCGTAGGGGCGGGTAGCGACGAGCAGTACTTC. This translates into CASSVGAGSDEQYF.